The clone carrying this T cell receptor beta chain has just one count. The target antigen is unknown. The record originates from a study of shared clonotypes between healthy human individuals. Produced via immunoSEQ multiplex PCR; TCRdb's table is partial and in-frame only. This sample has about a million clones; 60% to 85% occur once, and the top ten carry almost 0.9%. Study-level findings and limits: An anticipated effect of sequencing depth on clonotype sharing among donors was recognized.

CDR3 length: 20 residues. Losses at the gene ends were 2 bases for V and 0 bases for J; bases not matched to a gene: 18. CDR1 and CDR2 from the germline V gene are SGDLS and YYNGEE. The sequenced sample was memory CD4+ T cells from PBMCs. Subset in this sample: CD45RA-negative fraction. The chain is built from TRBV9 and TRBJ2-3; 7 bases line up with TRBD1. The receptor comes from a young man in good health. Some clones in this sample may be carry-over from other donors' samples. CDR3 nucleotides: TGTGCCAGCAGCGTGACCGGGACAGCAAGGTCAAGCCCAAGCACAGATACGCAGTATTTT. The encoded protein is CASSVTGTARSSPSTDTQYF.